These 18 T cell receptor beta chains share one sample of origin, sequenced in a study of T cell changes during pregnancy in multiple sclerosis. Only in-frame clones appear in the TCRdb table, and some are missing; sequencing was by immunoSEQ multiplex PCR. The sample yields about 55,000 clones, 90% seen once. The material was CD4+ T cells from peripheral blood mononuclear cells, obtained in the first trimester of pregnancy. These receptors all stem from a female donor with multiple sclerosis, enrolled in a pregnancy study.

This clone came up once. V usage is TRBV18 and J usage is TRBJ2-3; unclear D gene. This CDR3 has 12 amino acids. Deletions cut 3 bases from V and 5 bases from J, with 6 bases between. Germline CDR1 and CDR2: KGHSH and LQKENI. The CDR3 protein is CASSPFGDTQYF. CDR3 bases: TGTGCCAGCTCACCTTTCGGAGATACGCAGTATTTT.

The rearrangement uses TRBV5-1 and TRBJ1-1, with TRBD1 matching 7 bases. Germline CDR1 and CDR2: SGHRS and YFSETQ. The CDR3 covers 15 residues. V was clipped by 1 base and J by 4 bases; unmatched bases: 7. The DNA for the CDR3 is TGCGCCAGCAGCTTGATAGGGGGCGCAGGCACTGAAGCTTTCTTT. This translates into CASSLIGGAGTEAFF.

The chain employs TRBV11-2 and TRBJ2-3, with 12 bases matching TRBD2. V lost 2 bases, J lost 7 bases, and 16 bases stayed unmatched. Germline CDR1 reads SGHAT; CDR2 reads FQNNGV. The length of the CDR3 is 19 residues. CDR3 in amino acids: CASSLSLAGGPQSLNTQYF. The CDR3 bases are TGTGCCAGCAGCTTAAGTCTAGCGGGAGGGCCACAGTCTTTGAATACGCAGTATTTT.

The DNA of the CDR3 is TGTGCCAGCAGCGTAAGTTCGGGGCAGGGGAATGAGCAGTTCTTC. Its translation: CASSVSSGQGNEQFF. V and J are TRBV9 and TRBJ2-1; D may be TRBD1 (6 bases). Per germline, CDR1 SGDLS and CDR2 YYNGEE. Trimming cost V 1 base and J 7 bases, with 15 bases left between them. This CDR3 is 15 amino acids long.

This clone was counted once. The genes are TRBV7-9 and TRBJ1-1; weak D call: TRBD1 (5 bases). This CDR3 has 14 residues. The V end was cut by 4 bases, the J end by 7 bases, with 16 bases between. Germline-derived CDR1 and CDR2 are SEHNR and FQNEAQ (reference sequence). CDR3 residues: CASSYQGLASEAFF. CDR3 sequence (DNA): TGTGCCAGCAGCTACCAGGGACTCGCGAGTGAAGCTTTCTTT.

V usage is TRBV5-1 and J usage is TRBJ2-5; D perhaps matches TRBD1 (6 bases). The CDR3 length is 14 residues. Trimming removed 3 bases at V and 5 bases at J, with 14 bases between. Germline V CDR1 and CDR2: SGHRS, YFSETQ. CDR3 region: CASSSGAGAETQYF. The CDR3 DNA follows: TGCGCCAGCAGCTCCGGGGCAGGGGCCGAGACCCAGTACTTC.

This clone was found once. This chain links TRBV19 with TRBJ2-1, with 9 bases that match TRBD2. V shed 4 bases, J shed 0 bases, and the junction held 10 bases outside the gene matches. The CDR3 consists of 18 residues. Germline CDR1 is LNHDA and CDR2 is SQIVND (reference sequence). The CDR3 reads CASSTKLAGGSSYNEQFF. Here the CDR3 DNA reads TGTGCCAGTAGTACCAAACTAGCGGGTGGGAGCTCCTACAATGAGCAGTTCTTC. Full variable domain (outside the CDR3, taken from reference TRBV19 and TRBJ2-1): DGGITQSPKYLFRKEGQNVTLSCEQNLNHDAMYWYRQDPGQGLRLIYYSQIVNDFQKGDIAEGYSVSREKKESFPLTVTSAQKNPTAFYLCASSTKLAGGSSYNEQFFGPGTRLTVL.

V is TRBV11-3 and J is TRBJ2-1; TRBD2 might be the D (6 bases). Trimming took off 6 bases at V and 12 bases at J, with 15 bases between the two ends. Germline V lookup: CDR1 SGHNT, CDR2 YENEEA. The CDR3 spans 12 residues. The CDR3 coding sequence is TGTGCCAGCAGTCGGACTACCACTCGGCAGTTCTTC. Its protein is CASSRTTTRQFF.

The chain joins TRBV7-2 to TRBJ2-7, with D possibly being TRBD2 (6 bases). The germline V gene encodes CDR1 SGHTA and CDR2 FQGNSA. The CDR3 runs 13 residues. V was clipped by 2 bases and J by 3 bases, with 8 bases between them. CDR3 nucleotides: TGTGCCAGCAGCTTACCGGACTACTACGAGCAGTACTTC. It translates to CASSLPDYYEQYF.

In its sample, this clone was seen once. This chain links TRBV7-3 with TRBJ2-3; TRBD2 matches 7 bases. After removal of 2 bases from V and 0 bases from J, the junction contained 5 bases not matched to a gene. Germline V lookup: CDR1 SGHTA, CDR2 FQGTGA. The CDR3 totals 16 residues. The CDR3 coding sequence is TGTGCCAGCAGCTTAGGGCAGGGACTAAGCACAGATACGCAGTATTTT. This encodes CASSLGQGLSTDTQYF. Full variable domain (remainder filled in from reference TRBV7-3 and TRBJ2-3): GAGVSQTPSNKVTEKGKYVELRCDPISGHTALYWYRQSLGQGPEFLIYFQGTGAADDSGLPNDRFFAVRPEGSVSTLKIQRTERGDSAVYLCASSLGQGLSTDTQYFGPGTRLTVL.

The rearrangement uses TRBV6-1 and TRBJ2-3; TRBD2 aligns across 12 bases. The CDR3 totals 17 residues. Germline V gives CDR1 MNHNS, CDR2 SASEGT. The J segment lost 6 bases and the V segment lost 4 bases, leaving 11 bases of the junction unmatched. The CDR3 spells CASSANRTSGDWDTQYF. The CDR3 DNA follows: TGTGCCAGCAGTGCAAATAGGACTAGCGGGGATTGGGATACGCAGTATTTT.

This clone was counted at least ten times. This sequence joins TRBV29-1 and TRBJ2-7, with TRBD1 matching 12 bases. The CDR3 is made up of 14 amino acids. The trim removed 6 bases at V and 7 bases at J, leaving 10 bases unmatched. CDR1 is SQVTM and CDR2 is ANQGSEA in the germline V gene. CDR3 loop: CSVRTGQGAREQYF. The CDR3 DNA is TGCAGCGTCAGAACGGGACAGGGGGCGCGGGAGCAGTACTTC.

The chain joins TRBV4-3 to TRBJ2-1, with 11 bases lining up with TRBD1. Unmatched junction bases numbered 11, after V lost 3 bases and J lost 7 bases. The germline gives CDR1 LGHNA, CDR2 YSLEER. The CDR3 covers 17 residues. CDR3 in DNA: TGCGCCAGCAGCCACCCTCCCGGGACAGGGGGGGTGAATGAGCAGTTCTTC. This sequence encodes CASSHPPGTGGVNEQFF.

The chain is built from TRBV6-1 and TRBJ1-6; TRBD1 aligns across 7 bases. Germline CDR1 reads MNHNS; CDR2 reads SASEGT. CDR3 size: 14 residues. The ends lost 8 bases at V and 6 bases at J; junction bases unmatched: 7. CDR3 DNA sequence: TGTGCCAGCCGCAACAGGGGCCCTAATTCACCCCTCCACTTT. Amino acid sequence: CASRNRGPNSPLHF.

This CDR3 is CASSLSGSGDTDTQYF. In nucleotides, the CDR3 is TGCGCCAGCAGCTTGTCGGGTAGCGGGGACACAGATACGCAGTATTTT. The chain couples TRBV5-1 to TRBJ2-3; TRBD2 matches 8 bases. The germline V gene encodes CDR1 SGHRS and CDR2 YFSETQ. The V segment lost 1 base and the J segment 2 bases; nucleotides outside the gene matches: 6. This CDR3 is built from 16 residues.

Here the CDR3 DNA reads TGTGCCAGCAGGAGGTTAATGAACACTGAAGCTTTCTTT. This codes for CASRRLMNTEAFF. This chain joins TRBV2 and TRBJ1-1; D not certain. This CDR3 has 13 residues. CDR1 and CDR2 from the germline V gene are SNHLY and FYNNEI. Trimming took 6 bases from V and 0 from J, leaving 8 bases between them. The entire variable domain, with the rest obtained from reference TRBV2 and TRBJ1-1, is as follows: EPEVTQTPSHQVTQMGQEVILRCVPISNHLYFYWYRQILGQKVEFLVSFYNNEISEKSEIFDDQFSVERPDGSNFTLKIRSTKLEDSAMYFCASRRLMNTEAFFGQGTRLTVV.

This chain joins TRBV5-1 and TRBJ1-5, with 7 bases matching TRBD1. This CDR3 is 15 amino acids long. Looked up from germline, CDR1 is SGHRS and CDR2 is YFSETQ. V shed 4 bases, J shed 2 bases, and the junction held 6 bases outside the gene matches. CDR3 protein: CASSRDSGRNQPQHF. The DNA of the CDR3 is TGCGCCAGCAGCAGGGACAGTGGACGCAATCAGCCCCAGCATTTT.

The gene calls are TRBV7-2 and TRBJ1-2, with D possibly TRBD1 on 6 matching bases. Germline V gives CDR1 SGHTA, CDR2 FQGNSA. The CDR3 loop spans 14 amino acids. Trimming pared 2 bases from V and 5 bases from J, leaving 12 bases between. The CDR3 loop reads CASSLQGQYYGYTF. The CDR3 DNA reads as TGTGCCAGCAGCTTACAGGGGCAGTATTATGGCTACACCTTC. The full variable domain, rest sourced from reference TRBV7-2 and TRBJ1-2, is GAGVSQSPSNKVTEKGKDVELRCDPISGHTALYWYRQSLGQGLEFLIYFQGNSAPDKSGLPSDRFSAERTGGSVSTLTIQRTQQEDSAVYLCASSLQGQYYGYTFGSGTRLTVV.